This T cell receptor (beta chain) was sequenced during a study of OX40 agonist ivuxolimab in advanced cancers. Data came from immunoSEQ multiplex PCR; TCRdb stores just in-frame clones and leaves some out. The sample holds 77,000 or so clones; 92% are singletons and the top ten take 0.5% to 0.6%. CDR3 length equals 15 residues. Trimming cost V 2 bases and J 1 base; bases outside gene matches: 2. Germline assignment: CDR1 SGHDT and CDR2 YYEEEE. Here the sequenced sample was CD4+ or CD8+ T cells sorted from blood, taken in a trial of the OX40 agonist ivuxolimab. This TCR derives from an adult with an advanced solid tumor such as melanoma, head and neck, liver or kidney cancer. The rearrangement uses TRBV5-6 and TRBJ2-5; 10 nucleotides align to TRBD2. The CDR3 reads CASSFGLAVQETQYF. CDR3 DNA sequence: TGTGCCAGCAGCTTTGGACTAGCGGTCCAAGAGACCCAGTACTTC.